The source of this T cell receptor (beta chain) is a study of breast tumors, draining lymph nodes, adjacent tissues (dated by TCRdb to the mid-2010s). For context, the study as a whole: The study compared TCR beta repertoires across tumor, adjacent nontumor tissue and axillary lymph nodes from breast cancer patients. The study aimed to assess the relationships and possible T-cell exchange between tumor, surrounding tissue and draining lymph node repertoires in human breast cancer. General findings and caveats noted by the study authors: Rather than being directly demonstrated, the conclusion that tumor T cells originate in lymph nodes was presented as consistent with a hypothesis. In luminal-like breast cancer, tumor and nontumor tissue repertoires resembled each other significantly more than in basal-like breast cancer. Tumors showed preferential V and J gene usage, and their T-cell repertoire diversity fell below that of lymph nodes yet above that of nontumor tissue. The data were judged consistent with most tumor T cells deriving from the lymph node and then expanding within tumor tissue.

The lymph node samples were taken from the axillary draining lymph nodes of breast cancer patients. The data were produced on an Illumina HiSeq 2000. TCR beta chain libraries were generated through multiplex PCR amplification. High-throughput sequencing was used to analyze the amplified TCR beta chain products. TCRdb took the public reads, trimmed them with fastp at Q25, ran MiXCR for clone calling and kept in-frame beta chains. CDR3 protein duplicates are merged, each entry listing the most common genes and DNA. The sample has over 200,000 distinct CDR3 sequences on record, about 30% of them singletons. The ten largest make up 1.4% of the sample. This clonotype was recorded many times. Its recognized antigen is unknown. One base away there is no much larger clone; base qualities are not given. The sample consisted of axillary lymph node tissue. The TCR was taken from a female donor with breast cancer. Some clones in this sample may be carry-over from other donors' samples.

The CDR3 in this case is CASTGGGSYNEQFF. The nucleotide sequence reads TGTGCCAGCACCGGGGGGGGCTCGTACAATGAGCAGTTCTTC. The sequence joins TRBV3-1 to TRBJ2-1, with TRBD2 matching 8 junction bases. Trimming accounts for 7 bases at V and 4 bases at J, while the number of junction bases matched to no gene is 6. The CDR3 covers 14 residues, taking in both the cysteine and the phenylalanine. Left in the record is the CDR3 DNA by itself, 42 bases read in frame from the first base. The germline V gene (reference sequence) gives CDR1 as LGHDT and CDR2 as YNNKEL.